A single sample gave rise to the 13 T cell receptor beta chains below, sequenced in a study of blood T cell repertoires in COVID-19. Here immunoSEQ multiplex PCR was the method, and the copy in TCRdb shows in-frame clones only, minus some. The sample holds approximately 94,000 clones, approximately 90% seen once. Sequencing was carried out using peripheral blood. These receptors came from a man aged 45-65 years with active COVID-19.

The rearrangement links TRBV11-3 to TRBJ2-2; no clear D. CDR1 is SGHNT and CDR2 is YENEEA in the germline V gene. The length of the CDR3 is 14 residues. The germline V and J ends were trimmed by 1 base and 4 bases, with 7 bases remaining between them. Written as DNA, the CDR3 is TGTGCCAGCAGCTTAGGTCGGAGCACCGGGGAGCTGTTTTTT. As protein: CASSLGRSTGELFF.

V is TRBV2 and J is TRBJ1-2; D uncertain. Per germline, CDR1 SNHLY and CDR2 FYNNEI. V was clipped by 5 bases and J by 7 bases, with 17 bases between them. This CDR3 is 14 amino acids long. Here the CDR3 reads CASSLVGVSSGYTF. CDR3 in DNA: TGTGCCAGCAGTTTAGTAGGAGTGTCATCTGGCTACACCTTC.

The rearrangement uses TRBV18 and TRBJ2-1, with 7 bases lining up with TRBD1. This CDR3 has 13 residues. The V and J ends lost 3 bases and 9 bases, in that order; junction bases with no gene match: 5. The germline V gene has CDR1 KGHSH and CDR2 LQKENI. The CDR3 here is CASSPTGDGEQFF. Written as DNA, the CDR3 is TGTGCCAGCTCACCCACAGGGGACGGTGAGCAGTTCTTC.

The CDR3 coding sequence is TGCGCCAGCAGCCGCGGACAGGGACTTAGCTCTGGAAACACCATATATTTT. Encoded protein: CASSRGQGLSSGNTIYF. V gene TRBV5-1 combines with J gene TRBJ1-3; 8 bases match TRBD1. This CDR3 has 17 amino acids. Germline assignment: CDR1 SGHRS and CDR2 YFSETQ. V was pared by 4 bases and J by 0 bases, with 9 bases of the junction left unmatched.

CDR3 sequence reads: CASSLTREETQYF. The CDR3 region has the DNA TGTGCCAGCTCACTAACTAGAGAAGAGACCCAGTACTTC. The chain joins TRBV18 to TRBJ2-5; perhaps TRBD2 as D (5 bases). Looked up from germline, CDR1 is KGHSH and CDR2 is LQKENI. The CDR3 covers 13 residues. V was cut by 4 bases and J by 3 bases, with 9 bases left in between. Drawing the rest from reference TRBV18 and TRBJ2-5, the complete variable domain is NAGVMQNPRHLVRRRGQEARLRCSPMKGHSHVYWYRQLPEEGLKFMVYLQKENIIDESGMPKERFSAEFPKEGPSILRIQQVVRGDSAAYFCASSLTREETQYFGPGTRLLVL.

The rearrangement uses TRBV28 and TRBJ1-2, with D tentatively TRBD1 (5 bases). Germline V lookup: CDR1 MDHEN, CDR2 SYDVKM. CDR3 size: 12 residues. V was trimmed by 8 bases and J by 4 bases, leaving 11 bases between them. The CDR3 sequence: CASRFGGYGYTF. In nucleotides, the CDR3 is TGTGCCAGCCGATTCGGGGGCTATGGCTACACCTTC.

The V and J genes are TRBV6-6 and TRBJ1-3, with D unclear. The length of the CDR3 is 13 residues. CDR1 is MNHNY, CDR2 SVGAGI, per germline (reference sequence). V was trimmed by 3 bases and J by 0 bases, leaving 3 bases between them. The CDR3 loop reads CASSYLSGNTIYF. CDR3 DNA: TGTGCCAGCAGTTATCTCTCTGGAAACACCATATATTTT.

The chain links TRBV6-5 to TRBJ2-2; 8 nucleotides line up with TRBD2. With 6 bases clipped from V and 5 bases from J, the junction kept 8 bases outside the gene matches. Germline CDR1 MNHEY, CDR2 SVGAGI. CDR3 length equals 15 residues. Written as DNA, the CDR3 is TGTGCCAGCAGCGCTACTAGCGGCGGAACCGGGGAGCTGTTTTTT. Translation: CASSATSGGTGELFF.

This chain uses TRBV13 with TRBJ2-5, with D perhaps TRBD2 (5 bases). The germline gives CDR1 PRHDT, CDR2 FYEKMQ (reference sequence). With 4 bases removed from V and 5 bases from J, the gap between germline ends came to 11 bases. The CDR3 has 13 residues. The CDR3 sequence is CASSSNRGETQYF. CDR3 in DNA: TGTGCCAGCAGCTCAAACAGAGGGGAGACCCAGTACTTC.

This chain uses TRBV6-6 with TRBJ2-7; the D is unclear. The CDR3 has 14 residues. CDR1 and CDR2 from the germline V gene are MNHNY and SVGAGI (reference sequence). Trimming took 4 bases from V and 4 from J, leaving 14 bases between them. The CDR3 nucleotides read TGTGCCAGCAGTTTCACTCTGGCGGTATACGAGCAGTACGTC. Translating gives CASSFTLAVYEQYV.

The chain carries TRBV3-1 (or the pseudogene TRBV3-2) and TRBJ2-2; 9 positions match TRBD2. CDR1 LGHDT and CDR2 YNNKEL come from the germline V gene (reference sequence). The CDR3 is 18 residues long. Trimming at V came to 0 bases and at J to 7 bases, leaving 12 bases not matched to a gene. CDR3 sequence (DNA): TGTGCCAGCAGCCAAGAAGGGTTTAGCGGGAGTAGTGTCGGGGAGCTGTTTTTT. This translates into CASSQEGFSGSSVGELFF.

The chain links TRBV7-2 to TRBJ1-2; 8 bases are shared with TRBD1. Germline CDR1 reads SGHTA; CDR2 reads FQGNSA. The CDR3 totals 16 residues. Unmatched junction bases numbered 16, after V lost 7 bases and J lost 6 bases. CDR3 protein: CASTRTGWVGVDGYTF. CDR3 sequence (DNA): TGTGCCAGCACCCGGACAGGGTGGGTCGGCGTGGATGGCTACACCTTC.

This chain connects TRBV19 to TRBJ1-4; 8 nucleotides line up with TRBD1. The trim removed 5 bases at V and 8 bases at J, leaving 13 bases unmatched. Per germline, CDR1 LNHDA and CDR2 SQIVND (reference sequence). CDR3 size: 16 residues. The CDR3, as DNA: TGTGCCAGTAGTTCGGCCGGACAGGGCCAAAGAGAAAAACTGTTTTTT. Protein sequence: CASSSAGQGQREKLFF.